This TCR beta chain emerged from a study of CD8 T cells in Susac syndrome. Per germline, CDR1 SGHAT and CDR2 FQNNGV. The CDR3 extends over 14 amino acids. Trimming pared 0 bases from V and 10 bases from J, leaving 10 bases between. When the RNA was reverse transcribed, random hexamers were used with an input of roughly 0.45 to 1 ug. An immunoSEQ multiplex PCR generated amplified TCR beta CDR3 products spanning 54 Vbeta and 13 Jbeta. TCRdb re-called the immunoSEQ multiplex PCR reads with MiXCR, one entry per CDR3 protein. The table includes under 200,000 distinct CDR3 sequences, almost 96% detected once.

The chain recombines TRBV11-2 with TRBJ1-6; D possibly corresponds to TRBD1 (6 bases). The sequence came from a human donor with Susac syndrome. What was sequenced was CD4+ T cells from PBMCs. The CDR3 sequence is CASSLEAGVSPLHF. The DNA of the CDR3 is TGTGCCAGCAGCTTAGAGGCAGGGGTATCACCCCTCCACTTT. The full variable domain, in which reference TRBV11-2 and TRBJ1-6 provide the parts outside the CDR3, is EAGVAQSPRYKIIEKRQSVAFWCNPISGHATLYWYQQILGQGPKLLIQFQNNGVVDDSQLPKDRFSAERLKGVDSTLKIQPAKLEDSAVYLCASSLEAGVSPLHFGNGTRLTVT.